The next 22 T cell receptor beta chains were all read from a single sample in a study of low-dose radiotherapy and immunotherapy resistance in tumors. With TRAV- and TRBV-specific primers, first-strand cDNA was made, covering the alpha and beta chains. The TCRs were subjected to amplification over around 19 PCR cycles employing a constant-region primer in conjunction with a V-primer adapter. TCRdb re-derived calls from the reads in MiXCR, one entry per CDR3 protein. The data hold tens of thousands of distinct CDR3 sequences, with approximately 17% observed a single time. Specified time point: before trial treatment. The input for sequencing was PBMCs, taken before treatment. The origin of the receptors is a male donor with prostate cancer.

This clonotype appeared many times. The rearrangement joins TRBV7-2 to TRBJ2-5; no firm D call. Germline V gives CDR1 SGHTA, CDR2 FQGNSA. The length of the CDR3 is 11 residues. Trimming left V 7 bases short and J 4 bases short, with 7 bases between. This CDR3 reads CASTSLETQYF. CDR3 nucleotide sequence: TGTGCCAGCACCTCATTAGAGACCCAGTACTTC.

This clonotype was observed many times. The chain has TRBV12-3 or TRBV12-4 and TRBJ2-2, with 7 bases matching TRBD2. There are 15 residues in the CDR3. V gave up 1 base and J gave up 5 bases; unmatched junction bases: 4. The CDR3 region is CASSLVLAATGELFF. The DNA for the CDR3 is TGTGCCAGCAGTTTAGTCCTAGCGGCTACCGGGGAGCTGTTTTTT.

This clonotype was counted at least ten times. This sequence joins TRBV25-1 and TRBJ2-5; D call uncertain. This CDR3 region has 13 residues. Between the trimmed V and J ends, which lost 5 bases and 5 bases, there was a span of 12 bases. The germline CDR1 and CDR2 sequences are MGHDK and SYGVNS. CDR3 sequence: CASSLLGRETQYF. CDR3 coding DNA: TGTGCCAGCAGTCTACTGGGCCGGGAGACCCAGTACTTC.

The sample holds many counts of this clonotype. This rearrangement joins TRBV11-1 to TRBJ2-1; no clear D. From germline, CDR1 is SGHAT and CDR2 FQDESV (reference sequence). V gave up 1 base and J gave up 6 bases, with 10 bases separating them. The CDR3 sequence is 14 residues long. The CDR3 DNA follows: TGTGCCAGCAGCTTAGGTTCGGTCTTCAATGAGCAGTTCTTC. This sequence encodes CASSLGSVFNEQFF.

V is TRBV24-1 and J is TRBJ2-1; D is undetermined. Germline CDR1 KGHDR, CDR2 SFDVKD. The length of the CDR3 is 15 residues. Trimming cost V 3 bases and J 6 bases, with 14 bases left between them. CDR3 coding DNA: TGTGCCACCAGTGATCCCCCTGGCCCCCGCAATGAGCAGTTCTTC. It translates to CATSDPPGPRNEQFF.

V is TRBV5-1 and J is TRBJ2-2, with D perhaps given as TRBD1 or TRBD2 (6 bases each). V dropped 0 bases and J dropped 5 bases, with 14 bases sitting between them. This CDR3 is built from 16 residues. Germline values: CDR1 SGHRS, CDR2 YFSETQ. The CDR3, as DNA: TGCGCCAGCAGCTTGGCTGGGGGGCCTTGGACCGGGGAGCTGTTTTTT. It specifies CASSLAGGPWTGELFF.

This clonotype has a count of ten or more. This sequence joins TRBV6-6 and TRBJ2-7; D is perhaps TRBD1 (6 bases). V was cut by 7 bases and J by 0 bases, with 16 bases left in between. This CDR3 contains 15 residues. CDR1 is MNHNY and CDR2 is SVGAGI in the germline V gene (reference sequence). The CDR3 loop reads CASMGQGGYSYEQYF. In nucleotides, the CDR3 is TGTGCCAGCATGGGACAAGGGGGATACTCCTACGAGCAGTACTTC.

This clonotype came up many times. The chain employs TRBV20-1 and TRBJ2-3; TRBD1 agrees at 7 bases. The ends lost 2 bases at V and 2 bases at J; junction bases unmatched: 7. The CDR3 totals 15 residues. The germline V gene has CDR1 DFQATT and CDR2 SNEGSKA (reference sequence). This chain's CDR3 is CSARPGQDLTDTQYF. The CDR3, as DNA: TGCAGTGCTAGACCCGGACAGGACCTCACAGATACGCAGTATTTT.

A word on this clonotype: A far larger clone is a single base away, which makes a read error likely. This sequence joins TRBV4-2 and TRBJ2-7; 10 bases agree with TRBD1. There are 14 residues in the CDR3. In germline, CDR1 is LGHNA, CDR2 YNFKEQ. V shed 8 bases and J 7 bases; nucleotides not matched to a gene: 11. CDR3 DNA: TGTGCCAGCGGGATGACAGGGGGCTACAATGAGCAGTACTTC. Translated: CASGMTGGYNEQYF.

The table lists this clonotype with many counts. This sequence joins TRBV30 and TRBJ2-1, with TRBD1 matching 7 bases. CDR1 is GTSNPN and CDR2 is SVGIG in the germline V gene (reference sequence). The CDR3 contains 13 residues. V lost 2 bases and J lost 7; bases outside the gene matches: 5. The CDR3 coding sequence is TGTGCCTGGAGTAGGACAGGTTCAAATGAGCAGTTCTTC. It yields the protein CAWSRTGSNEQFF.

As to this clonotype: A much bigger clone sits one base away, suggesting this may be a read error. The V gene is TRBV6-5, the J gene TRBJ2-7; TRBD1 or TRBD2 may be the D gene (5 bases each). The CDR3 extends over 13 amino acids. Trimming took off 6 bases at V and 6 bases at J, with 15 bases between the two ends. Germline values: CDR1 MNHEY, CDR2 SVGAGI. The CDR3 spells CASSQGPRGEQYF. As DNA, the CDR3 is TGTGCCAGCAGCCAGGGACCTCGAGGCGAGCAGTACTTC.

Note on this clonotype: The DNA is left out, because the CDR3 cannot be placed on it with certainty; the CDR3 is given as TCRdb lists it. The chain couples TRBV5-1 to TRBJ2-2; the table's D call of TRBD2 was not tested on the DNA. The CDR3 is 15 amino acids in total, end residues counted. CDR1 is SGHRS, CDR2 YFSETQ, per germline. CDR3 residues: CASSGGPGTGELFFF.

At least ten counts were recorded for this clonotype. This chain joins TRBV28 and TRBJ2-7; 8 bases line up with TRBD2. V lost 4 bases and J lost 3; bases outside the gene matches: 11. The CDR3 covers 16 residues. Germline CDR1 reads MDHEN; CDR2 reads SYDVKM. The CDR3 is CASSSPGTSQNYEQYF. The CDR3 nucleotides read TGTGCCAGCAGTTCCCCCGGGACTAGTCAAAACTACGAGCAGTACTTC.

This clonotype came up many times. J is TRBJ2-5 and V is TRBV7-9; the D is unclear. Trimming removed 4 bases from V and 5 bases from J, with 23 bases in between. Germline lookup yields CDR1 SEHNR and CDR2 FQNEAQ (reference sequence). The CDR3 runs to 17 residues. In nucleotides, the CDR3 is TGTGCCAGCAGCTCCAAATCCGTTTCCGAGGCGATGGAGACCCAGTACTTC. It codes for CASSSKSVSEAMETQYF.

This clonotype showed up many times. This CDR3 reads CASSLLTAEETQYF. In DNA, the CDR3 is TGTGCCAGCAGCTTACTGACAGCCGAAGAGACCCAGTACTTC. V and J are TRBV11-2 and TRBJ2-5; tentatively, D is TRBD1 (5 bases). CDR1 is SGHAT, CDR2 FQNNGV, per germline. Trimming stripped 2 bases from V and 3 bases from J, with 10 bases between. The CDR3 sequence is 14 residues long.

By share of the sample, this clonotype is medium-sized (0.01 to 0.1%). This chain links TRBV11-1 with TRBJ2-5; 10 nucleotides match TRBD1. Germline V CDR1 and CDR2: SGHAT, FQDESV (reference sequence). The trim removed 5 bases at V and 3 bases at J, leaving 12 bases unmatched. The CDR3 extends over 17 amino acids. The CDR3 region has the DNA TGTGCCAGCAGCCGCGGGACAGGGGTAATGGCGGAAGAGACCCAGTACTTC. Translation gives CASSRGTGVMAEETQYF.

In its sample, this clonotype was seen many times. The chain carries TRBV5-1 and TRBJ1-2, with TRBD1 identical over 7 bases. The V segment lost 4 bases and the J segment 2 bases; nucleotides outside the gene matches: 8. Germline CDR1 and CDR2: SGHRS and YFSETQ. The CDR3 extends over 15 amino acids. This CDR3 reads CASSKEPGQNYGYTF. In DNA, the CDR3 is TGCGCCAGCAGCAAGGAACCGGGACAGAACTATGGCTACACCTTC.

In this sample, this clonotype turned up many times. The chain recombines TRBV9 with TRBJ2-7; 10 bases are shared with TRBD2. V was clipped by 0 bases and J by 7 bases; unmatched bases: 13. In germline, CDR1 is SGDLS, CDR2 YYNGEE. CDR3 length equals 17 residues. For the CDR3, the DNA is TGTGCCAGCAGCGTAGGCAGCGGGGGGGCGAAGTCGGAAGAGCAGTACTTC. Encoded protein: CASSVGSGGAKSEEQYF.

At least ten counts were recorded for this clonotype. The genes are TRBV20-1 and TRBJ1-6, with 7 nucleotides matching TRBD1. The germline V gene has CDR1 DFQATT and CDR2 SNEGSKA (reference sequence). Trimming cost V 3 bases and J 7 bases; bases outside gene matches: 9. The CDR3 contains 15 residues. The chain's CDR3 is CSARGTENPNSPLHF. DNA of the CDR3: TGCAGTGCTAGGGGGACAGAAAACCCAAATTCACCCCTCCACTTT.

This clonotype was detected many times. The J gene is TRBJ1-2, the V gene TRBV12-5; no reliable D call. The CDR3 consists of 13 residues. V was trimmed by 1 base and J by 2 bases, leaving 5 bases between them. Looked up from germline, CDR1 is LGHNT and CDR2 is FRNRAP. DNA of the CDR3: TGTGCTAGTGGTTTGGATGGCAACTATGGCTACACCTTC. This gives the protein CASGLDGNYGYTF.

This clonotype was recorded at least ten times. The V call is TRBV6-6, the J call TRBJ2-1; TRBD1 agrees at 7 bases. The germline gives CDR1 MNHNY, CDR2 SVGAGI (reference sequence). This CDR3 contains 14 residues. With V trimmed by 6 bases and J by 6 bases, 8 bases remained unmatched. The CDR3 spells CASREGGPINEQFF. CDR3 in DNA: TGTGCCAGCAGAGAAGGGGGCCCCATCAATGAGCAGTTCTTC.

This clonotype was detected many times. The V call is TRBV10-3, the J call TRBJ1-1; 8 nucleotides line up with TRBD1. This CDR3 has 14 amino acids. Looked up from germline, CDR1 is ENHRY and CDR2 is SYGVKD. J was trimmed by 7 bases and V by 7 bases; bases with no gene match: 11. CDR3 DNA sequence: TGTGCCATCACTGTTTTACAGGGGGGACATGAAGCTTTCTTT. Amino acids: CAITVLQGGHEAFF.